What follows is one TCR beta chain and its context. The antigen remains undetermined. The sample originates from a study of T cell repertoires in cytomegalovirus infection. The V and J ends lost 3 bases and 4 bases, in that order; junction bases with no gene match: 8. This CDR3 comprises 16 residues. The germline V gene encodes CDR1 ENHRY and CDR2 SYGVKD. Each CDR3 protein is one row after TCRdb ran MiXCR on the reads. The table has 830,000 or so distinct CDR3 sequences, approximately 29% seen once. This specimen consisted of cultured CD8+ T cells from PBMCs, obtained from culture after CMV antigen stimulation. V usage is TRBV10-3 and J usage is TRBJ2-2, with 7 bases aligning to TRBD1. This sequence was found in a human donor in good health (CMV status not recorded). Some clones in this sample may be carry-over from other donors' samples. The CDR3 coding sequence is TGTGCCATCAGTGATTCTGTGACAGGGAGCACCGGGGAGCTGTTTTTT. This sequence encodes CAISDSVTGSTGELFF.